These 10 T cell receptor beta chains were all obtained from the same sample, sequenced in a study of T cell clonality in common variable immunodeficiency. The assay was immunoSEQ multiplex PCR, and TCRdb's table has in-frame clones only and misses some. The table records fewer than 75,000 clones without singletons, the ten largest covering about 1.8%. The specimen sequenced was peripheral blood mononuclear cells. All receptors derive from a person aged 18 to 75 in good health.

CDR3 residues: CASSLSNGYEQYF. The part of the CDR3 DNA that was read is TGTGCCAGCAGTTTATCGAACGGCTACGAG. J is TRBJ2-7 and V is TRBV27; D gene uncertain. The read gets to within 3 residues of the CDR3 end, and the germline J gene fills in the rest. V was cut by 0 bases and J by 3 bases, with 6 bases left in between. Germline V gene data show CDR1 as MNHEY and CDR2 as SMNVEV (reference sequence). The CDR3 contains 13 residues.

This clone occurred many times. The read ends 3 residues before the CDR3 terminus; that terminus is restored from the germline J gene. V is TRBV6-2 or TRBV6-3 and J is TRBJ2-1; possibly TRBD2 for D (5 bases). This CDR3 has 15 amino acids. Germline V gene data show CDR1 as MNHEY and CDR2 as SVGEGT. V lost 5 bases and J 0 bases, leaving 11 bases between the germline ends. The CDR3 loop reads CASSQRKSSYNEQFF. The CDR3 bases that were read are TGTGCCAGCAGTCAGCGGAAGAGCTCCTACAATGAG.

This clone was counted ten times or more. Read coverage stops 3 residues before the CDR3 terminus; the germline J gene supplies the remainder. The rearrangement links TRBV2 to TRBJ2-3, with 9 nucleotides matching TRBD2. Losses at the gene ends were 6 bases for V and 7 bases for J; bases not matched to a gene: 8. The CDR3 sequence is 14 residues long. The germline CDR1 and CDR2 sequences are SNHLY and FYNNEI. CDR3 bases read: TGTGCCAGCAGCCTTAGCGGGGGTCGCCATACG. Residues: CASSLSGGRHT. The whole CDR3 reads CASSLSGGRHTQYF.

In this sample, this clone turned up many times. The read is 3 residues too short to cover the CDR3 end, so that end is filled in from the germline J gene. The chain carries TRBV5-1 and TRBJ1-5, with D possibly being TRBD1 (5 bases). V lost 4 bases, J lost 5 bases, and 10 bases lay in between. In germline, CDR1 is SGHRS, CDR2 YFSETQ. The CDR3 contains 13 residues. CDR3 DNA, as far as it was read: TGCGCCAGCAGCGTGGAACAGGATCAGCCC. It yields the protein CASSVEQDQP. The whole CDR3 region reads CASSVEQDQPQHF.

This clone was detected many times. The read comes to an end 3 residues before the CDR3 does, leaving the germline J gene to fill in the end. The rearrangement uses TRBV14 and TRBJ2-3; 11 bases are shared with TRBD2. The V and J ends lost 4 bases and 5 bases, in that order; junction bases with no gene match: 8. Germline lookup yields CDR1 SGHDN and CDR2 FVKESK. This CDR3 has 16 amino acids. Incomplete CDR3 DNA: TGTGCCAGCAGCCCCTTAGCGGGGGGGCCAGTAGATACG. Protein sequence: CASSPLAGGPVDT. From start to end, the CDR3 is CASSPLAGGPVDTQYF. Variable domain in full (rest from reference TRBV14 and TRBJ2-3): EAGVTQFPSHSVIEKGQTVTLRCDPISGHDNLYWYRRVMGKEIKFLLHFVKESKQDESGMPNNRFLAERTGGTYSTLKVQPAELEDSGVYFCASSPLAGGPVDTQYFGPGTRLTVL.

This clone was counted ten times or more. The observed sequence ends 3 residues before the CDR3 terminus, with the missing tail filled in from the germline J gene. This rearrangement joins TRBV5-1 to TRBJ2-3; D call uncertain. V was pared by 4 bases and J by 8 bases, with 20 bases between. CDR1 and CDR2 (germline): SGHRS, YFSETQ. The CDR3 has 15 amino acids. The CDR3 bases that were read are TGCGCCAGCAGCCCATTTACCTCTAACTCCGGTACG. Translated, it gives CASSPFTSNSGT. The whole CDR3 sequence is CASSPFTSNSGTQYF. The full variable domain, rest sourced from reference TRBV5-1 and TRBJ2-3, is KAGVTQTPRYLIKTRGQQVTLSCSPISGHRSVSWYQQTPGQGLQFLFEYFSETQRNKGNFPGRFSGRQFSNSRSEMNVSTLELGDSALYLCASSPFTSNSGTQYFGPGTRLTVL.

Ten or more counts support this clone. The read comes to an end 3 residues before the CDR3 does, leaving the germline J gene to fill in the end. The V and J genes are TRBV6-2 or TRBV6-3 and TRBJ1-2; possible D gene TRBD1, 5 bases. Looked up from germline, CDR1 is MNHEY and CDR2 is SVGEGT. The CDR3 has 10 residues. CDR3 bases read: TGTGCCAGCAGTGGGGCAAGC. Protein sequence: CASSGAS. The full-length CDR3 reads as CASSGASYTF.

This clone was seen ten or more times. With the read ending 3 residues before the CDR3 end, the germline J gene is used to fill in that end. The V gene is TRBV7-9, the J gene TRBJ1-6; the match to TRBD1 covers 8 bases. This CDR3 has 13 amino acids. Germline V gene lookup returns CDR1 SEHNR and CDR2 FQNEAQ (reference sequence). The V and J ends lost 4 bases and 9 bases, in that order; junction bases with no gene match: 2. CDR3 DNA (partial): TGTGCCAGCAGCTCGGACAGGGCTTCACCC. It is translated as CASSSDRASP. The full CDR3 sequence reads CASSSDRASPLHF.

This clone appeared many times. The missing CDR3 end, 3 residues past where the read stops, is filled in from the germline J gene. This chain uses TRBV15 with TRBJ1-1; 10 positions match TRBD1. CDR1 and CDR2 (germline): LNHNV, YYDKDF (reference sequence). J gave up 6 bases and V 9 bases, and 7 bases lay outside the gene matches. This CDR3 is built from 13 residues. The CDR3 is CATETGGRAEAFF. The sequenced CDR3 bases are TGTGCCACTGAGACAGGGGGCCGCGCTGAA.

In this sample, this clone turned up many times. The CDR3 goes on 3 residues after the read ends, and that part is filled in from the germline J gene. The chain couples TRBV9 to TRBJ2-2; the match to TRBD1 covers 8 bases. The CDR3 loop spans 13 amino acids. Germline loops: CDR1 SGDLS, CDR2 YYNGEE. CDR3 sequence: CASSASAGTGLFF. The sequenced CDR3 bases are TGTGCCAGCAGCGCAAGTGCCGGGACAGGG.